The 14 T cell receptor beta chains in this list originate from one sample, sequenced in a study of cytotoxic CD8 clonotypes in ibrutinib-treated CLL. Some clones are missing from TCRdb's copy, which holds only in-frame ones; the method was immunoSEQ multiplex PCR. The sample lists 130,000 to 150,000 clones, roughly 83% occurring once. The input for sequencing was PBMCs, taken after 12 months of ibrutinib treatment. Source of these receptors: a human donor with chronic lymphocytic leukemia.

The rearrangement joins TRBV7-9 to TRBJ1-2; unclear D gene. Per germline, CDR1 SEHNR and CDR2 FQNEAQ (reference sequence). CDR3 size: 12 residues. V was pared by 7 bases and J by 1 base, with 7 bases between. CDR3 coding DNA: TGTGCCAGCACGCAGGATAACTATGGCTACACCTTC. This codes for CASTQDNYGYTF.

The V gene is TRBV9, the J gene TRBJ1-5, with TRBD1 as a possible D gene (5 bases). Germline V gene lookup returns CDR1 SGDLS and CDR2 YYNGEE. The CDR3 length is 14 residues. V lost 3 bases and J 3 bases, leaving 10 bases between the germline ends. This CDR3 is CASSAGLHNQPQHF. In DNA, the CDR3 is TGTGCCAGCAGCGCGGGACTGCACAATCAGCCCCAGCATTTT.

This clone was observed once. The CDR3 DNA sequence: TGTGCCAGCAGCTTATGGGGGGCGAACACTGAAGCTTTCTTT. Residues: CASSLWGANTEAFF. The J gene is TRBJ1-1, the V gene TRBV7-2; weak D call: TRBD1 (6 bases). V lost 2 bases, J lost 1 base, and 8 bases lay in between. Germline V gene sequence: CDR1 SGHTA, CDR2 FQGNSA. The CDR3 consists of 14 residues.

The chain carries TRBV5-6 and TRBJ2-7; the D is unclear. Trimming cost V 3 bases and J 1 base, with 11 bases left between them. The CDR3 covers 14 residues. Germline V gene sequence: CDR1 SGHDT, CDR2 YYEEEE. The CDR3 bases are TGTGCCAGCAGCTCGCGCAAGTCTTCCTACGAGCAGTACTTC. Protein product: CASSSRKSSYEQYF.

V is TRBV4-1 and J is TRBJ2-7, with TRBD2 matching 8 bases. The CDR3 runs to 16 residues. The J segment lost 3 bases and the V segment lost 0 bases, leaving 7 bases of the junction unmatched. Per germline, CDR1 MGHRA and CDR2 YSYEKL. The CDR3 sequence: CASSQDRSGSRYEQYF. The DNA for the CDR3 is TGCGCCAGCAGCCAAGATAGGAGCGGGAGTCGCTACGAGCAGTACTTC.

This rearrangement joins TRBV5-1 to TRBJ2-7, with 8 positions matching TRBD2. The germline gives CDR1 SGHRS, CDR2 YFSETQ. V lost 7 bases to trimming and J lost 9 bases; unmatched junction nucleotides: 18. The CDR3 sequence is 15 residues long. The CDR3 region is CASSLDSSGSSVQYF. In nucleotides, the CDR3 is TGCGCCAGCTCCCTTGACTCCAGCGGGAGTTCGGTGCAGTACTTC.

The V gene is TRBV15, the J gene TRBJ2-1; TRBD2 agrees at 9 bases. This CDR3 has 17 amino acids. Germline values: CDR1 LNHNV, CDR2 YYDKDF (reference sequence). V trimming: 4 bases; J trimming: 8 bases; junction bases outside the gene matches: 15. The CDR3 DNA follows: TGTGCCACCAGCAACCATAGCGGGAGTAGTCTAATACATGAGCAGTTCTTC. It translates to CATSNHSGSSLIHEQFF.

This chain uses TRBV5-1 with TRBJ2-1, with TRBD2 matching 7 bases. Germline V gene lookup returns CDR1 SGHRS and CDR2 YFSETQ. The CDR3 is made up of 16 amino acids. Losses at the gene ends were 4 bases for V and 2 bases for J; bases not matched to a gene: 9. The CDR3 spells CASSNREAGPYNEQFF. The CDR3, as DNA: TGCGCCAGCAGCAACCGGGAGGCAGGCCCCTACAATGAGCAGTTCTTC.

The V call is TRBV4-3, the J call TRBJ2-1; D is unresolved. The germline V gene encodes CDR1 LGHNA and CDR2 YSLEER. CDR3 length equals 15 residues. V shed 7 bases and J shed 6 bases, with 19 bases lying between them. This CDR3 reads CASTKALGQANEQFF. The CDR3 region has the DNA TGCGCCAGCACCAAGGCCCTGGGCCAAGCCAATGAGCAGTTCTTC.

The chain is built from TRBV19 and TRBJ2-7; D possibly corresponds to TRBD1 (5 bases). CDR3 length: 14 amino acids. V lost 6 bases, J lost 2 bases, and 14 bases lay in between. Germline V gene lookup returns CDR1 LNHDA and CDR2 SQIVND (reference sequence). The CDR3 sequence: CASRESDRAYEQYF. The CDR3, as DNA: TGTGCCAGTAGAGAGAGTGACAGAGCCTACGAGCAGTACTTC.

This rearrangement joins TRBV28 to TRBJ2-2, with D hard to call. Germline V gives CDR1 MDHEN, CDR2 SYDVKM. Trimming stripped 1 base from V and 10 bases from J, with 19 bases between. The CDR3 extends over 16 amino acids. CDR3 sequence: CASSLSLRKGHEELFF. In DNA form, the CDR3 reads TGTGCCAGCAGTTTATCTCTGAGGAAAGGGCATGAGGAGCTGTTTTTT.

The rearrangement uses TRBV6-1 and TRBJ1-1, with D tentatively TRBD1 (5 bases). V shed 2 bases and J shed 4 bases, with 8 bases lying between them. This CDR3 is 13 amino acids long. The germline gives CDR1 MNHNS, CDR2 SASEGT. The CDR3, as DNA: TGTGCCAGCAGTGAATTGAGGGGCACTGAAGCTTTCTTT. The encoded protein is CASSELRGTEAFF.

The rearrangement joins TRBV6-1 to TRBJ1-1, with D unclear. This CDR3 contains 13 residues. V was cut by 6 bases and J by 0 bases, with 8 bases left in between. Germline-derived CDR1 and CDR2 are MNHNS and SASEGT. The DNA for the CDR3 is TGTGCCAGCAGAAGAGAGATGAACACTGAAGCTTTCTTT. It translates to CASRREMNTEAFF.

V gene TRBV4-3 combines with J gene TRBJ2-7, with 9 bases matching TRBD1. The V gene's germline CDR1 is LGHNA and CDR2 YSLEER. This CDR3 is built from 16 residues. Trimming cost V 0 bases and J 3 bases; bases outside gene matches: 6. The CDR3 DNA reads TGCGCCAGCAGCCAAGATTTCACAGGGGGCATCTACGAGCAGTACTTC. Its protein is CASSQDFTGGIYEQYF.